These 21 T cell receptor beta chains originate from one sample sequenced in a study of CD8 T cells in Susac syndrome. Reverse transcription used about 0.45 to 1 ug RNA and random hexamers. A single record per CDR3 protein comes from TCRdb applying MiXCR to the immunoSEQ multiplex PCR reads. The profile shows just over 300,000 distinct CDR3 sequences, 90% to 95% of them singletons. Sequenced input: CD4+ T cells from PBMCs. The source of these receptors is a human donor with multiple sclerosis.

V is TRBV5-1 and J is TRBJ2-3, with no clear D. This CDR3 region has 16 residues. Looked up from germline, CDR1 is SGHRS and CDR2 is YFSETQ. Trimming took 0 bases from V and 1 from J, leaving 12 bases between them. CDR3 sequence: CASSLAAYLGTDTQYF. The CDR3 nucleotides read TGCGCCAGCAGCTTGGCCGCCTACCTAGGCACAGATACGCAGTATTTT.

V usage is TRBV7-8 and J usage is TRBJ2-7, with D perhaps TRBD2 (5 bases). Looked up from germline, CDR1 is SGHVS and CDR2 is FQNEAQ. This CDR3 spans 15 amino acids. The V gene lost 3 bases and the J gene lost 2 bases, with 14 bases spanning the gap. CDR3 bases: TGTGCCAGCAGCTTGCGTGCGGGCCTCACCTACGAGCAGTACTTC. The encoded protein is CASSLRAGLTYEQYF.

The chain employs TRBV12-3 or TRBV12-4 and TRBJ2-1; D unclear. With 2 bases removed from V and 3 bases from J, the gap between germline ends came to 14 bases. The CDR3 extends over 16 amino acids. The CDR3 nucleotides read TGTGCCAGCAGTTTAAGTATCAGTTACAACTACAATGAGCAGTTCTTC. This gives the protein CASSLSISYNYNEQFF.

The chain couples TRBV20-1 to TRBJ2-4; 7 bases fit TRBD1. Trimming at V came to 5 bases and at J to 9 bases, leaving 16 bases not matched to a gene. Germline V gene sequence: CDR1 DFQATT, CDR2 SNEGSKA (reference sequence). This CDR3 region has 15 residues. In nucleotides, the CDR3 is TGCAGTGCTGCTCCCTTTGACAGGGCCCAAGCCATTCAGTACTTC. This gives the protein CSAAPFDRAQAIQYF.

CDR3 coding DNA: TGTGCCAGCAGCCCCGATGCTAGCGGGAGCGATGAGCAGTTCTTC. Protein product: CASSPDASGSDEQFF. The chain carries TRBV7-2 and TRBJ2-1; TRBD2 matches at 10 bases. Trimming removed 5 bases from V and 8 bases from J; junction bases left unmatched: 9. Germline loops: CDR1 SGHTA, CDR2 FQGNSA. The CDR3 loop spans 15 amino acids.

J is TRBJ2-7 and V is TRBV6-1; TRBD1 agrees at 9 bases. The CDR3 has 14 amino acids. Trimming took 6 bases from V and 4 from J; bases not matched to a gene: 7. CDR1 and CDR2 (germline): MNHNS, SASEGT. The CDR3 DNA reads as TGTGCCAGCAGAGGACAGGGGACCTTATACGAGCAGTACTTC. Translated: CASRGQGTLYEQYF.

This clonotype was found once. The chain uses TRBV7-3 and TRBJ2-1; D possibly corresponds to TRBD1 (5 bases). V shed 1 base and J shed 3 bases, with 19 bases lying between them. Germline V CDR1 and CDR2: SGHTA, FQGTGA. The CDR3 length is 18 residues. For the CDR3, the DNA is TGTGCCAGCAGCTTAAGGCCCTCAGGGCGAACCCGCTACAATGAGCAGTTCTTC. Protein product: CASSLRPSGRTRYNEQFF. The full variable domain, its missing parts supplied by reference TRBV7-3 and TRBJ2-1, is GAGVSQTPSNKVTEKGKYVELRCDPISGHTALYWYRQSLGQGPEFLIYFQGTGAADDSGLPNDRFFAVRPEGSVSTLKIQRTERGDSAVYLCASSLRPSGRTRYNEQFFGPGTRLTVL.

The count of this clonotype is one. CDR3 sequence (DNA): TGTGCCAGCAGTTATAAATCCCCTAGCGGGAGGGGAAAGACCCAGTACTTC. It is translated as CASSYKSPSGRGKTQYF. The V and J genes are TRBV6-2 or TRBV6-3 and TRBJ2-5; 12 positions match TRBD2. Trimming removed 3 bases from V and 6 bases from J; junction bases left unmatched: 11. The CDR3 is 17 residues long. Germline V gene data show CDR1 as MNHEY and CDR2 as SVGEGT.

V usage is TRBV6-5 and J usage is TRBJ2-5; 10 bases are a match to TRBD2. The CDR3 has 17 residues. Losses at the gene ends were 0 bases for V and 5 bases for J; bases not matched to a gene: 9. CDR1 and CDR2 from the germline V gene are MNHEY and SVGAGI. The CDR3 DNA follows: TGTGCCAGCAGTTACTCGGGGGCTAGCGGGAGTTCGGAGACCCAGTACTTC. Translation: CASSYSGASGSSETQYF.

This clonotype was seen once. The rearrangement joins TRBV30 to TRBJ1-2; no reliable D call. Trimming cost V 0 bases and J 7 bases, with 12 bases left between them. Germline V gene lookup returns CDR1 GTSNPN and CDR2 SVGIG (reference sequence). The CDR3 sequence is 13 residues long. CDR3 protein: CAWSVRQVAGYTF. CDR3 bases: TGTGCCTGGAGTGTACGGCAGGTTGCTGGCTACACCTTC.

The V gene is TRBV2, the J gene TRBJ1-5; TRBD1 is a possible D gene (6 bases). The V end was cut by 7 bases, the J end by 3 bases, with 16 bases between. The germline gives CDR1 SNHLY, CDR2 FYNNEI. The CDR3 is 15 amino acids. This CDR3 reads CASTKGDRNNQPQHF. The CDR3 DNA is TGTGCCAGCACCAAAGGTGACAGGAACAATCAGCCCCAGCATTTT.

V gene TRBV7-9 combines with J gene TRBJ2-1, with 9 bases that match TRBD1. Germline values: CDR1 SEHNR, CDR2 FQNEAQ (reference sequence). After removal of 4 bases from V and 7 bases from J, the junction contained 8 bases not matched to a gene. CDR3 length: 15 amino acids. The CDR3 here is CASSSWTGVGNEQFF. The CDR3 nucleotides are TGTGCCAGCAGCTCCTGGACAGGGGTTGGAAATGAGCAGTTCTTC.

This clonotype was seen just once. This chain uses TRBV12-5 with TRBJ1-2; TRBD1 might be the D (6 bases). CDR1 is LGHNT and CDR2 is FRNRAP in the germline V gene. Trimming shortened V by 2 bases and J by 5 bases, and 18 bases separated the two germline ends. This CDR3 is built from 16 residues. CDR3 sequence: CASGLREGGVPYGYTF. The DNA of the CDR3 is TGTGCTAGTGGTTTGCGAGAAGGGGGGGTCCCATATGGCTACACCTTC.

J is TRBJ1-1 and V is TRBV19; D remains ambiguous. The V end was cut by 10 bases, the J end by 1 base, with 16 bases between. The CDR3 covers 14 residues. Germline CDR1 is LNHDA and CDR2 is SQIVND (reference sequence). Here the CDR3 DNA reads TGTGCCACCGGGGATGGCGGAGGGAACACTGAAGCTTTCTTT. Its translation: CATGDGGGNTEAFF.

V is TRBV29-1 and J is TRBJ2-1; no clear D. This CDR3 region has 13 residues. Germline CDR1 reads SQVTM; CDR2 reads ANQGSEA. V was shortened by 4 bases and J by 6 bases, with 13 bases between the two germline ends. The CDR3 region has the DNA TGCAGCGTTGCCCCGGAACGGGTCAATGAGCAGTTCTTC. Translating gives CSVAPERVNEQFF.

This clonotype occurred a few times. The chain uses TRBV7-2 and TRBJ2-7; maybe TRBD1 (5 bases). The germline gives CDR1 SGHTA, CDR2 FQGNSA. This CDR3 is 15 amino acids long. V was cut by 5 bases and J by 0 bases, with 14 bases left in between. The CDR3 nucleotides are TGTGCCAGCAGCCGCGGACACCCACGCTCCTACGAGCAGTACTTC. As protein: CASSRGHPRSYEQYF.

For the CDR3, the DNA is TGCAGTGCTAGAGATCCGAGGGCTGGGGCCAACGTCCTGACTTTC. Its protein is CSARDPRAGANVLTF. V is TRBV20-1 and J is TRBJ2-6; the D gene is possibly TRBD2 (5 bases). The germline V gene has CDR1 DFQATT and CDR2 SNEGSKA (reference sequence). CDR3 length equals 15 residues. V gave up 0 bases and J gave up 2 bases, with 8 bases separating them.

V gene TRBV7-2 combines with J gene TRBJ2-7; weak D call: TRBD1 (7 bases). V gave up 4 bases and J gave up 3 bases, with 16 bases separating them. CDR1 is SGHTA and CDR2 is FQGNSA in the germline V gene. The CDR3 length is 15 residues. CDR3 bases: TGTGCCAGCAGCTCTCAGGGGGGCCGCCTCTACGAGCAGTACTTC. Protein product: CASSSQGGRLYEQYF. The full variable domain, completed using reference TRBV7-2 and TRBJ2-7, is GAGVSQSPSNKVTEKGKDVELRCDPISGHTALYWYRQSLGQGLEFLIYFQGNSAPDKSGLPSDRFSAERTGGSVSTLTIQRTQQEDSAVYLCASSSQGGRLYEQYFGPGTRLTVT.

CDR3 nucleotides: TGCGCCAGCAGCTTCAACAGGGCGGACGAGCAGTACTTC. It is translated as CASSFNRADEQYF. This sequence joins TRBV5-1 and TRBJ2-7, with D perhaps TRBD1 (6 bases). In germline, CDR1 is SGHRS, CDR2 YFSETQ. Deletions cut 2 bases from V and 5 bases from J, with 11 bases between. CDR3 size: 13 residues.

CDR3 sequence (DNA): TGTGCCAGCAGGCCCGGATCTGGAACTGAAGCTTTCTTT. Translation gives CASRPGSGTEAFF. V gene TRBV6-1 combines with J gene TRBJ1-1; no clear D gene. Germline V CDR1 and CDR2: MNHNS, SASEGT. V lost 6 bases and J 5 bases, leaving 13 bases between the germline ends. CDR3 size: 13 residues.

The chain recombines TRBV6-1 with TRBJ1-1; weak D call: TRBD1 (6 bases). The V end was cut by 6 bases, the J end by 11 bases, with 28 bases between. The germline V gene has CDR1 MNHNS and CDR2 SASEGT. There are 16 residues in the CDR3. The CDR3 bases are TGTGCCAGCAGCTCCGAAGGTGGGGCAAACATTAGGGGGGCTTTCTTT. Translated, it gives CASSSEGGANIRGAFF.